The 22 T cell receptor beta chains listed next were all sequenced from one sample in a study of cytomegalovirus exposure and HLA in healthy donors. The PCR contained 60 Vbeta and 13 Jbeta primers. Clones were read by immunoSEQ multiplex PCR, and TCRdb kept only the in-frame ones, dropping some. In the table there are about 250,000 clones, 78% of which are singletons. The sequenced sample was PBMCs. The receptors stem from a boy younger than 18 in good health and CMV-seronegative.

The chain combines TRBV19 with TRBJ2-5; 8 bases fit TRBD2. The germline V gene has CDR1 LNHDA and CDR2 SQIVND (reference sequence). J lost 3 bases, V lost 1 base, and 1 base had no gene match. The CDR3 consists of 14 residues. In nucleotides, the CDR3 is TGTGCCAGTAGTATAGGAGCGGGGGAAGAGACCCAGTACTTC. This sequence encodes CASSIGAGEETQYF.

CDR3 sequence (DNA): TGTGCCAGCAGCTTGCCAGGGCCCATGAACACTGAAGCTTTCTTT. It specifies CASSLPGPMNTEAFF. The V call is TRBV5-6, the J call TRBJ1-1; D is possibly TRBD1 (5 bases). Germline lookup yields CDR1 SGHDT and CDR2 YYEEEE. The CDR3 extends over 15 amino acids. V dropped 1 base and J dropped 0 bases, with 10 bases sitting between them. Using reference TRBV5-6 and TRBJ1-1 for the parts outside the CDR3, the full variable domain is DAGVTQSPTHLIKTRGQQVTLRCSPKSGHDTVSWYQQALGQGPQFIFQYYEEEERQRGNFPDRFSGHQFPNYSSELNVNALLLGDSALYLCASSLPGPMNTEAFFGQGTRLTVV.

This clone has a handful of counts. The chain couples TRBV4-1 to TRBJ1-5, with D maybe TRBD1 (6 bases). Germline CDR1 and CDR2: MGHRA and YSYEKL. The CDR3 sequence is 17 residues long. Trimming took 1 base from V and 0 from J, leaving 13 bases between them. CDR3: CASSQVPGVTSNQPQHF. CDR3 nucleotide sequence: TGCGCCAGCAGCCAAGTGCCAGGGGTCACTAGCAATCAGCCCCAGCATTTT.

V is TRBV25-1 and J is TRBJ1-2; D call uncertain. CDR1 is MGHDK and CDR2 is SYGVNS in the germline V gene. V was shortened by 6 bases and J by 4 bases, with 9 bases between the two germline ends. CDR3 length equals 12 residues. CDR3 sequence: CASSGGIYGYTF. DNA for the CDR3: TGTGCCAGCAGCGGAGGGATCTATGGCTACACCTTC.

The chain carries TRBV10-1 and TRBJ2-1; D is possibly TRBD2 (5 bases). This CDR3 comprises 13 residues. Germline CDR1 WNHNN, CDR2 SYGVQD (reference sequence). V shed 3 bases and J shed 3 bases, with 6 bases lying between them. The CDR3 DNA is TGCGCCAGCAGTGACGGACTCTACAATGAGCAGTTCTTC. Protein product: CASSDGLYNEQFF.

V usage is TRBV7-3 and J usage is TRBJ2-1; TRBD2 matches 8 bases. J lost 2 bases, V lost 2 bases, and 2 bases had no gene match. CDR1 and CDR2 from the germline V gene are SGHTA and FQGTGA. This CDR3 spans 15 amino acids. Here the CDR3 reads CASSLDGGAYNEQFF. In DNA form, the CDR3 reads TGTGCCAGCAGCTTAGACGGGGGGGCCTACAATGAGCAGTTCTTC.

This rearrangement joins TRBV2 to TRBJ2-3, with D tentatively TRBD2 (6 bases). Germline V lookup: CDR1 SNHLY, CDR2 FYNNEI. This CDR3 comprises 11 residues. The V end was cut by 4 bases, the J end by 10 bases, with 9 bases between. In DNA, the CDR3 is TGTGCCAGCAGTGTACTAGCCGCGCAGTATTTT. This sequence encodes CASSVLAAQYF.

This chain joins TRBV27 and TRBJ2-3; TRBD1 matches at 7 bases. The CDR3 contains 15 residues. Germline CDR1 reads MNHEY; CDR2 reads SMNVEV (reference sequence). Trimming took 3 bases from V and 6 from J; bases not matched to a gene: 9. The CDR3: CASSLGFLQGDTQYF. CDR3 nucleotides: TGTGCCAGCAGTTTGGGCTTCTTACAGGGGGATACGCAGTATTTT.

The J gene is TRBJ2-1, the V gene TRBV6-4, with D possibly TRBD1 on 6 matching bases. This CDR3 has 14 amino acids. CDR1 is MRHNA, CDR2 SNTAGT, per germline. The V end was cut by 4 bases, the J end by 5 bases, with 12 bases between. DNA for the CDR3: TGTGCCAGCAGTGTACAGGGAAACCACAATGAGCAGTTCTTC. This encodes CASSVQGNHNEQFF.

The chain joins TRBV11-2 to TRBJ2-6, with a possible D match to TRBD1 (5 bases). The CDR3 length is 13 residues. Germline CDR1 and CDR2: SGHAT and FQNNGV. V lost 11 bases, J lost 4 bases, and 12 bases lay in between. CDR3: CAGSGFGANVLTF. Written as DNA, the CDR3 is TGTGCCGGATCAGGGTTCGGGGCCAACGTCCTGACTTTC.

V usage is TRBV20-1 and J usage is TRBJ2-4, with D possibly being TRBD2 (7 bases). V was trimmed by 5 bases and J by 15 bases, leaving 17 bases between them. Germline CDR1 DFQATT, CDR2 SNEGSKA (reference sequence). CDR3 size: 11 residues. CDR3 in amino acids: CSAALGGARYF. In nucleotides, the CDR3 is TGCAGTGCTGCGCTAGGGGGGGCCAGGTACTTC.

This clone was seen more than once but under ten times. The J gene is TRBJ1-1, the V gene TRBV2; D is perhaps TRBD1 (5 bases). Per the germline V gene, CDR1 is SNHLY and CDR2 is FYNNEI. V was clipped by 5 bases and J by 5 bases, with 24 bases between them. CDR3 size: 17 residues. CDR3 bases: TGTGCCAGCAGTCTAGAACTGTCAGGGTCCCCTGGAACTGAAGCTTTCTTT. It specifies CASSLELSGSPGTEAFF.

A single count supports this clone. The chain carries TRBV25-1 and TRBJ2-6, with 7 nucleotides matching TRBD2. The CDR3 is made up of 18 amino acids. V gave up 7 bases and J gave up 1 base; unmatched junction bases: 13. The germline CDR1 and CDR2 sequences are MGHDK and SYGVNS. The DNA for the CDR3 is TGTGCCAGCACTACAAGCGGGGTATGGGGTTCTGGGGCCAACGTCCTGACTTTC. Translating gives CASTTSGVWGSGANVLTF.

This rearrangement joins TRBV5-1 to TRBJ1-3; D unresolved. The V gene lost 4 bases and the J gene lost 9 bases, with 17 bases spanning the gap. The CDR3 has 14 residues. Germline lookup yields CDR1 SGHRS and CDR2 YFSETQ. The chain's CDR3 is CASSQEEGRSTIYF. The CDR3 bases are TGCGCCAGCAGCCAGGAGGAGGGAAGGTCCACCATATATTTT.

This clone was seen more than once but under ten times. The gene calls are TRBV11-2 and TRBJ1-1, with D possibly matching TRBD1 (6 bases). V lost 4 bases and J 1 base, leaving 16 bases between the germline ends. Germline CDR1 SGHAT, CDR2 FQNNGV. The CDR3 has 16 residues. The CDR3, as DNA: TGTGCCAGCAGCTCCCTGAACAGGGCCGCGAACACTGAAGCTTTCTTT. Protein sequence: CASSSLNRAANTEAFF.

The chain has TRBV27 and TRBJ2-7; 8 bases line up with TRBD1. CDR3 size: 16 residues. Germline trimming cut 6 bases from V and 5 bases from J; bases unmatched to any gene: 15. Per germline, CDR1 MNHEY and CDR2 SMNVEV (reference sequence). For the CDR3, the DNA is TGTGCCAGCAGCCCACCACACGGACAGGGTGGGAACGAGCAGTACTTC. This sequence encodes CASSPPHGQGGNEQYF.

The V and J genes are TRBV27 and TRBJ1-2; no clear D gene. Per the germline V gene, CDR1 is MNHEY and CDR2 is SMNVEV (reference sequence). Trimming pared 6 bases from V and 7 bases from J, leaving 15 bases between. This CDR3 contains 13 residues. The CDR3 DNA follows: TGTGCCAGCAGCCAGGACCTTGGGAGTGGCTACACCTTC. This encodes CASSQDLGSGYTF.

The genes are TRBV5-1 and TRBJ1-1; D remains unclear. The CDR3 has 18 amino acids. The germline V gene has CDR1 SGHRS and CDR2 YFSETQ. Trimming pared 0 bases from V and 4 bases from J, leaving 22 bases between. Here the CDR3 reads CASSLGPFLEGDGTEAFF. The CDR3 DNA reads TGCGCCAGCAGCTTGGGCCCCTTTTTGGAGGGCGACGGCACTGAAGCTTTCTTT.

The chain employs TRBV25-1 and TRBJ1-2, with TRBD1 as a possible D gene (6 bases). CDR1 is MGHDK and CDR2 is SYGVNS in the germline V gene. The ends were cut back, 0 bases at V and 6 bases at J, with 17 bases in the middle. This CDR3 is built from 16 residues. In DNA form, the CDR3 reads TGTGCCAGCAGTGAATATCGGGGCAGGGGAGCTAATGGCTACACCTTC. Its protein is CASSEYRGRGANGYTF.

The chain has TRBV2 and TRBJ2-1, with D perhaps TRBD1 (5 bases). Trimming cost V 6 bases and J 2 bases, with 8 bases left between them. From germline, CDR1 is SNHLY and CDR2 FYNNEI. The CDR3 is 13 amino acids. Written as DNA, the CDR3 is TGTGCCAGCAGCCAGGGAACCTACAATGAGCAGTTCTTC. This encodes CASSQGTYNEQFF.

V usage is TRBV4-2 and J usage is TRBJ1-5; tentatively, D is TRBD1 (5 bases). Between the trimmed V and J ends, which lost 0 bases and 2 bases, there was a span of 8 bases. Germline V CDR1 and CDR2: LGHNA, YNFKEQ. There are 15 residues in the CDR3. CDR3 amino acids: CASSQEGRRNQPQHF. In DNA form, the CDR3 reads TGTGCCAGCAGCCAAGAGGGGCGACGCAATCAGCCCCAGCATTTT.

Remarks on this clone: A junction boundary mismatches the germline segment, possibly from a read error. This chain joins TRBV2 and TRBJ1-6; no clear D gene. The CDR3 covers 15 residues. Germline lookup yields CDR1 SNHLY and CDR2 FYNNEI. The CDR3 sequence is CASREGVTYNSPLHF. The CDR3, as DNA: TGTGCCAGCAGAGAAGGCGTGACCTATAATTCACCCCTCCACTTT.